A selection of T cell receptor beta chains follows, all from one sample in a study of blood T cell repertoires in COVID-19. The table came from immunoSEQ multiplex PCR; TCRdb's copy has only in-frame clones and leaves some out. The data show fewer than 150,000 clones, less than 85% seen once. Sequencing used peripheral blood. These receptors all come from a man between 50 and 59 years old with acute or convalescent COVID-19. The CDR3 runs from the conserved cysteine through the conserved F or W. The D gene is left open where the match is weak. Some rows have no size entry. The others give once, few or many, or a class for an expanded clone.

j_gene: TRBJ1-1; d_gene: -; abundance: few; v_gene: TRBV30; CDR3nt: TGTGCCTTCTCCTACGTCTTCAACACTGAAGCTTTCTTT; CDR3aa: CAFSYVFNTEAFF
j_gene: TRBJ2-7; d_gene: -; abundance: -; v_gene: TRBV4-1; CDR3nt: TGCGCCAGCAGAACAGGGTTGCCCTACGAGCAGTACTTC; CDR3aa: CASRTGLPYEQYF
j_gene: TRBJ2-1; d_gene: TRBD2; abundance: -; v_gene: TRBV29-1; CDR3nt: TGCAGCGCGATTACCAGACTAGCGGGGGGGCCTGGCAATGAGCAGTTCTTC; CDR3aa: CSAITRLAGGPGNEQFF
j_gene: TRBJ2-7; d_gene: TRBD2; abundance: -; v_gene: TRBV19; CDR3nt: TGTGCCAGTAGTATTAAAGGACTAGTACCCGAGCAGTACTTC; CDR3aa: CASSIKGLVPEQYF
j_gene: TRBJ2-7; d_gene: -; abundance: -; v_gene: TRBV5-1; CDR3nt: TGCGCCAGCAGTCAAAGCAGGGTAACCACCTACGAGCAGTACTTC; CDR3aa: CASSQSRVTTYEQYF
j_gene: TRBJ1-2; d_gene: -; abundance: -; v_gene: TRBV6-5; CDR3nt: TGTGCCAGCAGTTCCCGGCAGGGGCTCGTCTTTGGCTACACCTTC; CDR3aa: CASSSRQGLVFGYTF
j_gene: TRBJ2-7; d_gene: -; abundance: -; v_gene: TRBV3-1/TRBV3-2; CDR3nt: TGTGCCAGCAGCCAAGAACGACAGCCGTGGGCCGAGCAGTACTTC; CDR3aa: CASSQERQPWAEQYF
j_gene: TRBJ1-5; d_gene: TRBD1; abundance: -; v_gene: TRBV6-5; CDR3nt: TGTGCCACCGCGGGACAGAGCCACAATCAGCCCCAGCATTTT; CDR3aa: CATAGQSHNQPQHF
j_gene: TRBJ2-2; d_gene: TRBD2; abundance: -; v_gene: TRBV4-1; CDR3nt: TGCGCCAGCAGCCCGCTCGGGACTAGCGGGAACACCGGGGAGCTGTTTTTT; CDR3aa: CASSPLGTSGNTGELFF
j_gene: TRBJ2-3; d_gene: -; abundance: once; v_gene: TRBV24-1; CDR3nt: TGTGCCACCAGTGCCATGACAGGCCGTGAGACAGATACGCAGTATTTT; CDR3aa: CATSAMTGRETDTQYF
j_gene: TRBJ1-5; d_gene: TRBD1; abundance: -; v_gene: TRBV28; CDR3nt: TGTGCCAGCAGGGAAACAGGGGCCCGCAATCAGCCCCAGCATTTT; CDR3aa: CASRETGARNQPQHF
j_gene: TRBJ2-3; d_gene: TRBD2; abundance: -; v_gene: TRBV4-1; CDR3nt: TGCGCCAGCAGCCAATTCACTAGCGGGTCAAAAGATACGCAGTATTTT; CDR3aa: CASSQFTSGSKDTQYF
j_gene: TRBJ2-1; d_gene: -; abundance: -; v_gene: TRBV24-1; CDR3nt: TGTGCCACCAGTACTAGAGGAGGGGGGGCAGGGAATGAGCAGTTCTTC; CDR3aa: CATSTRGGGAGNEQFF
j_gene: TRBJ2-7; d_gene: -; abundance: -; v_gene: TRBV5-6; CDR3nt: TGTGCCAGCAGCTTGAGGGGTAGACTTACCTACGAGCAGTACTTC; CDR3aa: CASSLRGRLTYEQYF
j_gene: TRBJ1-1; d_gene: TRBD1; abundance: -; v_gene: TRBV15; CDR3nt: TGTGCCACCAGCAGATCCGGGACAGTGACTGAAGCTTTCTTT; CDR3aa: CATSRSGTVTEAFF
j_gene: TRBJ2-3; d_gene: -; abundance: -; v_gene: TRBV5-1; CDR3nt: TGCGCCAGCAGCCGGTTGAGCGGGAGCACAGATACGCAGTATTTT; CDR3aa: CASSRLSGSTDTQYF
j_gene: TRBJ2-7; d_gene: TRBD1; abundance: -; v_gene: TRBV20-1; CDR3nt: TGCAGTGCTAATGATAAAGGGGGCGGAGAGCAGTACTTC; CDR3aa: CSANDKGGGEQYF
j_gene: TRBJ2-1; d_gene: -; abundance: -; v_gene: TRBV6-5; CDR3nt: TGTGCCAGCAGTGACTCCGGGTTCATGGAGCAGTTCTTC; CDR3aa: CASSDSGFMEQFF
j_gene: TRBJ2-7; d_gene: TRBD1; abundance: -; v_gene: TRBV11-3; CDR3nt: TGTGCCAGCAGCCACTCCTCGGGACAGGGGGCGTGGGAGCAGTACTTC; CDR3aa: CASSHSSGQGAWEQYF
j_gene: TRBJ2-1; d_gene: TRBD1; abundance: -; v_gene: TRBV10-2; CDR3nt: TGCGCCAGCAGACAGGGGGTCTCCTACAATGAGCAGTTCTTC; CDR3aa: CASRQGVSYNEQFF
j_gene: TRBJ1-4; d_gene: -; abundance: -; v_gene: TRBV6-5; CDR3nt: TGTGCCAGCAGTTGGGGAGGGGATGAAAAACTGTTTTTT; CDR3aa: CASSWGGDEKLFF
j_gene: TRBJ1-5; d_gene: -; abundance: -; v_gene: TRBV19; CDR3nt: TGTGCCAGTAGTATGTCGGGAACCAATCAGCCCCAGCATTTT; CDR3aa: CASSMSGTNQPQHF